This T cell receptor (beta chain) was captured by sequencing in a study of cytomegalovirus exposure and HLA in healthy donors. Method: immunoSEQ multiplex PCR; TCRdb's copy keeps in-frame clones and lacks some. This sample has fewer than 150,000 clones, with about nine tenths found just once. Trimming shortened V by 5 bases and J by 1 base, and 20 bases separated the two germline ends. Germline V CDR1 and CDR2: SQVTM, ANQGSEA. The CDR3 is 17 amino acids. This TCR derives from a man aged 18 to 30 in good health and CMV-seronegative. Sequences were obtained from PBMCs. The chain couples TRBV29-1 to TRBJ2-2; a possible D gene is TRBD2 (5 bases). The CDR3 reads CSVSSPRHGKNTGELFF. The CDR3 DNA reads TGCAGCGTTTCCAGCCCCCGACACGGGAAGAACACCGGGGAGCTGTTTTTT.